A selection of T cell receptor beta chains follows, all from one sample in a study of T cells after yellow fever vaccination. Each CDR3 protein gets one entry after TCRdb re-called the 5' RACE reads with MiXCR. This repertoire shows under 600,000 distinct CDR3 sequences, roughly 14% found once; its top ten account for around 15%. The input for sequencing was PBMCs, taken on the day of the yellow fever booster vaccination. These TCRs come from a man younger than 45 who received the YFV17D yellow fever vaccine. CDR3s include the opening cysteine and the closing phenylalanine or tryptophan. Clone size is given for some rows only: seen once, a few or many times, or a class if the clone is expanded.

size | J | V | CDR3
. | TRBJ2-7 | TRBV19 | CASSRSGSGEQYF
few | TRBJ2-7 | TRBV20-1 | CSARRDSPGEQYF
few | TRBJ2-2 | TRBV6-2/TRBV6-3 | CASSRTMNTGELFF
few | TRBJ2-1 | TRBV18 | CASSPRSSEQFF
few | TRBJ1-1 | TRBV6-5 | CASSHNRDTEAFF
few | TRBJ2-1 | TRBV7-8 | CASSLGESSRYEQFF
. | TRBJ2-7 | TRBV20-1 | CSARDPLRSSGEQYF
. | TRBJ1-4 | TRBV12-3/TRBV12-4 | CASSLGGSGEKLFF
few | TRBJ2-2 | TRBV7-9 | CASSFDRASNTGELFF
. | TRBJ2-1 | TRBV24-1 | CATSDLSHRNEQFF
. | TRBJ2-3 | TRBV10-3 | CAISGQDTQYF
. | TRBJ2-7 | TRBV5-1 | CASSPSEEWFEQYF
few | TRBJ2-1 | TRBV5-1 | CASSSRTIVYNEQFF
. | TRBJ2-7 | TRBV20-1 | CSAIFHVTSFYEQYF
. | TRBJ2-5 | TRBV15 | CATSRGTAGQETQYF
. | TRBJ2-5 | TRBV7-2 | CASSFNRGRPTKYF
few | TRBJ2-1 | TRBV5-1 | CASSAGTSGNEQFF
. | TRBJ2-1 | TRBV14 | CVSSPKRLAGNNEQFF
. | TRBJ1-1 | TRBV7-2 | CASSWGGGMNTEAFF
few | TRBJ1-1 | TRBV20-1 | CGSGRTEAFF
few | TRBJ2-7 | TRBV11-2 | CASSPRGSSGSEQYF
. | TRBJ2-5 | TRBV20-1 | CSATGTSGAQETQYF
few | TRBJ2-3 | TRBV24-1 | CAMENRGGGYTQYF
. | TRBJ2-3 | TRBV5-4 | CASSLAGAGRKDTQYF
. | TRBJ2-7 | TRBV4-3 | CASSQDLRTDYEQYF
. | TRBJ2-1 | TRBV5-6 | CASSPSGDNNEQFF
few | TRBJ1-2 | TRBV11-2 | CASSLYSDRAYGYTF
. | TRBJ2-3 | TRBV20-1 | CSARTLIGGPHTDTQYF
. | TRBJ2-7 | TRBV27 | CASSMGLANEQYF
few | TRBJ2-3 | TRBV27 | CASNLQGLPDTQYF
. | TRBJ2-7 | TRBV10-3 | CAISLTGNEQYF
few | TRBJ1-5 | TRBV15 | CATSRDPTSLPQHF
few | TRBJ2-1 | TRBV5-1 | CASSLSSGTSNHNEQFF
. | TRBJ2-7 | TRBV29-1 | CCVRGVSYEQYF
few | TRBJ2-2 | TRBV12-3/TRBV12-4 | CASRPRDRSNTGELFF
many | TRBJ2-7 | TRBV5-1 | CASSLQDSYEQYF
. | TRBJ2-1 | TRBV6-5 | CASRTGLAERYNEQFF
. | TRBJ2-1 | TRBV27 | CASSLSPWGGPGDEQFF
few | TRBJ2-6 | TRBV28 | CASSYPPGAGANVLTF
. | TRBJ2-5 | TRBV5-1 | CASSDTQETQYF
. | TRBJ1-6 | TRBV15 | CATSRAAWGSPLHF
. | TRBJ2-4 | TRBV28 | CAAGELAKNIQYF
many | TRBJ1-3 | TRBV19 | CASTLSRGQGALAGNTIYF
few | TRBJ2-1 | TRBV4-2 | CASSQDRRIGTTSYNEQFF
many | TRBJ2-7 | TRBV7-2 | CASSLAESSYEQYF
. | TRBJ2-1 | TRBV5-6 | CASSLLKLMTYNEQFF
few | TRBJ2-3 | TRBV25-1 | CASSVLTSGSTDTQYF
few | TRBJ1-2 | TRBV11-2 | CASSRQGYYGYTF
few | TRBJ2-2 | TRBV5-1 | CASSELTGTGTGELFF
few | TRBJ2-1 | TRBV20-1 | CSARGQRGYNEQFF
. | TRBJ1-6 | TRBV12-5 | CASGLVIGSSPLHF
. | TRBJ2-3 | TRBV9 | CASSVEQRDTQYF
few | TRBJ1-2 | TRBV4-3 | CASSQQDRGVDGYTF